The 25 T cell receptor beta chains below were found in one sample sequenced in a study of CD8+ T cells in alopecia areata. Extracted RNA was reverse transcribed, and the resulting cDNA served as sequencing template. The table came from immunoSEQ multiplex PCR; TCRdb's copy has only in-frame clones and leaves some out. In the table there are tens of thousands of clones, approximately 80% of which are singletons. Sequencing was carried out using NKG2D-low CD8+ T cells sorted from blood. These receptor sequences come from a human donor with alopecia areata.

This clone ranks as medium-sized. The CDR3 region is CASSSGGAGGLMETQYF. The CDR3 DNA follows: TGTGCCAGCAGCTCTGGTGGAGCGGGGGGGCTCATGGAGACCCAGTACTTC. The chain couples TRBV7-2 to TRBJ2-5; the match to TRBD2 covers 10 bases. CDR1 and CDR2 (germline): SGHTA, FQGNSA. J was trimmed by 5 bases and V by 4 bases; bases with no gene match: 13. The CDR3 extends over 17 amino acids.

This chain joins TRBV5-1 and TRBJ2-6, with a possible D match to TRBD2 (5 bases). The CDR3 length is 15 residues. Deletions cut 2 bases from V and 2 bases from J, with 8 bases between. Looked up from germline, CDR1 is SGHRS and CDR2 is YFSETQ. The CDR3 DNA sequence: TGCGCCAGCAGCTTCTGGGAGACTGGGGCCAACGTCCTGACTTTC. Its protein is CASSFWETGANVLTF.

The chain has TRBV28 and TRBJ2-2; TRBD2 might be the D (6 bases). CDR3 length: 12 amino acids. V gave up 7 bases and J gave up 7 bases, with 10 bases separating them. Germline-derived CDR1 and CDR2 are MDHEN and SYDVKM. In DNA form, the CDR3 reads TGTGCCAGCACTGGGGGGAACGGGGAGCTGTTTTTT. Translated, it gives CASTGGNGELFF.

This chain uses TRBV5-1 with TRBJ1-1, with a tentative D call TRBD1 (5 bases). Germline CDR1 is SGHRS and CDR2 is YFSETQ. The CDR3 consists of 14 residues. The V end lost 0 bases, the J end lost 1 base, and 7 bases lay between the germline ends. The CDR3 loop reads CASSLAGANTEAFF. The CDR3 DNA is TGCGCCAGCAGCTTGGCTGGGGCGAACACTGAAGCTTTCTTT. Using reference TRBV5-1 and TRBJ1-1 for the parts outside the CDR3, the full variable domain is KAGVTQTPRYLIKTRGQQVTLSCSPISGHRSVSWYQQTPGQGLQFLFEYFSETQRNKGNFPGRFSGRQFSNSRSEMNVSTLELGDSALYLCASSLAGANTEAFFGQGTRLTVV.

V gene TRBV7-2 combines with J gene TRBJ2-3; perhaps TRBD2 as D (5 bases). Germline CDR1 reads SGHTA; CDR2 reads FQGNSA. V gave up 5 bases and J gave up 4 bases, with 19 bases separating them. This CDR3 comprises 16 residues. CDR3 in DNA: TGTGCCAGCAGCGGCATTTTGGGGAGTCTTGCAGATACGCAGTATTTT. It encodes CASSGILGSLADTQYF.

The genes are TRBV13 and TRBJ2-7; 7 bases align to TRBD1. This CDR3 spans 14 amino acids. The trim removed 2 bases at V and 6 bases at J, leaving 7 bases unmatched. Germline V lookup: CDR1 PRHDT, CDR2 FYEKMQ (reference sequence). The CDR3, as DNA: TGTGCCAGCAGCTTATCTTACACAGGGGCCGAGCAGTACTTC. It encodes CASSLSYTGAEQYF.

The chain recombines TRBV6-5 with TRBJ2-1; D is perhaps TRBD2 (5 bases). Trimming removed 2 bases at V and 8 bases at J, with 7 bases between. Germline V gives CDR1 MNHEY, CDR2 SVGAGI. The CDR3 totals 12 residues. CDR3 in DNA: TGTGCCAGCAGTTACGGAGGCCATGAGCAGTTCTTC. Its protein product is CASSYGGHEQFF.

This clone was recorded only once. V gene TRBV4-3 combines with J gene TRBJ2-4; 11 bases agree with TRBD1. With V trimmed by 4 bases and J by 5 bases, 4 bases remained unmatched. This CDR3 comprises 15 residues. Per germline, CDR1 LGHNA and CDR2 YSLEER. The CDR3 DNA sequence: TGCGCCAGCAGCCCCGGGACAGGGGGTGAAAACATTCAGTACTTC. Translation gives CASSPGTGGENIQYF.

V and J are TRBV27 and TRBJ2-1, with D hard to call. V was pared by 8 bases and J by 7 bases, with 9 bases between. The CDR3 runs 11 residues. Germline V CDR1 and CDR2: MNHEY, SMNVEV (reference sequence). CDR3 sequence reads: CASEDKNEQFF. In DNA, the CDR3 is TGTGCCAGCGAGGATAAGAATGAGCAGTTCTTC.

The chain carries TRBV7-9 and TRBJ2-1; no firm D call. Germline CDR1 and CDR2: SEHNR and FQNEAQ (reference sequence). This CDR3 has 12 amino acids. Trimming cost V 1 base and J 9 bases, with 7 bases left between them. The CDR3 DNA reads TGTGCCAGCAGCTTAGATCTAATTGAGCAGTTCTTC. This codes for CASSLDLIEQFF.

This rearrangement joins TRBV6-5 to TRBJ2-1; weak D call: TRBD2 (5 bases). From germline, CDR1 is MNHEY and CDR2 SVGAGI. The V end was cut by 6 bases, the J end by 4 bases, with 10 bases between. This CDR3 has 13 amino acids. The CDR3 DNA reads TGTGCCAGCAGGGACTCCCCGTACAATGAGCAGTTCTTC. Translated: CASRDSPYNEQFF.

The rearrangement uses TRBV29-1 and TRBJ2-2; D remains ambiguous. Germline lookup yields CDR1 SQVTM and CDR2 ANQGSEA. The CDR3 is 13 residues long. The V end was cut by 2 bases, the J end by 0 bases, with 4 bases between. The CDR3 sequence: CSVEPANTGELFF. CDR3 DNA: TGCAGCGTTGAACCAGCGAACACCGGGGAGCTGTTTTTT.

The CDR3 DNA sequence: TGTGCCAGCAGCTTCAGGGAACCCTACGAGCAGTACTTC. It yields the protein CASSFREPYEQYF. The V gene is TRBV7-2, the J gene TRBJ2-7; D is perhaps TRBD1 (5 bases). Deletions cut 3 bases from V and 2 bases from J, with 8 bases between. The germline V gene encodes CDR1 SGHTA and CDR2 FQGNSA. CDR3 length: 13 amino acids.

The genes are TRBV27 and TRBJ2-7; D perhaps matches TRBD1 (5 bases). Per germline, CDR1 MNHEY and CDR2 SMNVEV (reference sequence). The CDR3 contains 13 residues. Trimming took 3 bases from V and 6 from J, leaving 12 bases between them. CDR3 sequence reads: CASSLYQGFEQYF. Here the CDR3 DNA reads TGTGCCAGCAGTTTGTATCAGGGATTCGAGCAGTACTTC.

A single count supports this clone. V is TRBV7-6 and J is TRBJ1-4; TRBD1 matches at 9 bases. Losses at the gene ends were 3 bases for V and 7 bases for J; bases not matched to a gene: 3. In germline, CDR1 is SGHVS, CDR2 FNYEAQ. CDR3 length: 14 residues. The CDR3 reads CASSFGQGPEKLFF. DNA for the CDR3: TGTGCCAGCAGCTTCGGACAGGGGCCTGAAAAACTGTTTTTT.

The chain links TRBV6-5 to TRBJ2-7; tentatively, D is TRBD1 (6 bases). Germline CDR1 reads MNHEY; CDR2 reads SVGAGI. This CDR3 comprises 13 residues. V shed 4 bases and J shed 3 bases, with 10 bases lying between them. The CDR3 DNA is TGTGCCAGCAGTTTGGACAGCCACTACGAGCAGTACTTC. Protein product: CASSLDSHYEQYF.

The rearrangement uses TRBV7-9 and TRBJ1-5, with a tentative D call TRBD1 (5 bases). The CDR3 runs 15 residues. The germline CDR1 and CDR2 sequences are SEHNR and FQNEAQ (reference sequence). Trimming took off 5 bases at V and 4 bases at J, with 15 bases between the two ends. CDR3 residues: CASSVGGADNQPQHF. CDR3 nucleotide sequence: TGTGCCAGCAGCGTAGGTGGGGCAGATAATCAGCCCCAGCATTTT. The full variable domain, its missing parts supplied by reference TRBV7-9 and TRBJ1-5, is DTGVSQNPRHKITKRGQNVTFRCDPISEHNRLYWYRQTLGQGPEFLTYFQNEAQLEKSRLLSDRFSAERPKGSFSTLEIQRTEQGDSAMYLCASSVGGADNQPQHFGDGTRLSIL.

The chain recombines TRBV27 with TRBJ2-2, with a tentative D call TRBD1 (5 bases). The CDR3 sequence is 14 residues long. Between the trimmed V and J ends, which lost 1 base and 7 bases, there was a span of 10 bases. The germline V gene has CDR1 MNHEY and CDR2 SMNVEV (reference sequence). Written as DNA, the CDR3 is TGTGCCAGCAGTTTATTAGGGGCCGGCGGGGAGCTGTTTTTT. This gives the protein CASSLLGAGGELFF.

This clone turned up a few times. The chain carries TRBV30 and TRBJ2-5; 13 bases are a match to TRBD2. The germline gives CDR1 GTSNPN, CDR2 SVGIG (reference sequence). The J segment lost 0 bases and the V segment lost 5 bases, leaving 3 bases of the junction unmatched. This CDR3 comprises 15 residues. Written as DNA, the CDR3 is TGTGCCTGGGGAGGGACTAGCGGGGACCAAGAGACCCAGTACTTC. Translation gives CAWGGTSGDQETQYF.

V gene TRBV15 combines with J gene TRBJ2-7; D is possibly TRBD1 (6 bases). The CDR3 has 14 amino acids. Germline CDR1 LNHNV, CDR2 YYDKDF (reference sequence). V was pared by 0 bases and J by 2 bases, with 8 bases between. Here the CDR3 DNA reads TGTGCCACCAGCAGAGACAGGGGCGCCTACGAGCAGTACTTC. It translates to CATSRDRGAYEQYF.

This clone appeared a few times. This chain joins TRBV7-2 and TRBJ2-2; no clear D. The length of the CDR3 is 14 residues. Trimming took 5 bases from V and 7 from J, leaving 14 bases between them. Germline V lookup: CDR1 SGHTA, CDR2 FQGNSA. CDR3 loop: CASSLSTWSGELFF. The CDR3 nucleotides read TGTGCCAGCAGCCTATCGACCTGGAGCGGGGAGCTGTTTTTT.

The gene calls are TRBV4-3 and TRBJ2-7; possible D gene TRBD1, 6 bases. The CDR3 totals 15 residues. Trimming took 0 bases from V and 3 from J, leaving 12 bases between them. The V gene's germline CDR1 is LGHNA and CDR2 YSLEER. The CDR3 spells CASSQDQGPYYEQYF. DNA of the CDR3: TGCGCCAGCAGCCAAGATCAGGGGCCCTACTACGAGCAGTACTTC.

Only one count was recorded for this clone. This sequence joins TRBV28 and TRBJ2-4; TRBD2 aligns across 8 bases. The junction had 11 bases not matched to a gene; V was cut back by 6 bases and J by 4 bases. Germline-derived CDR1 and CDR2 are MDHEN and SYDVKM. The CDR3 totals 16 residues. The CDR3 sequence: CASSSGGLGAKNIQYF. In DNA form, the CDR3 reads TGTGCCAGCAGCTCGGGAGGGTTGGGGGCAAAAAACATTCAGTACTTC. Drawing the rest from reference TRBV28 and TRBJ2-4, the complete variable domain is DVKVTQSSRYLVKRTGEKVFLECVQDMDHENMFWYRQDPGLGLRLIYFSYDVKMKEKGDIPEGYSVSREKKERFSLILESASTNQTSMYLCASSSGGLGAKNIQYFGAGTRLSVL.

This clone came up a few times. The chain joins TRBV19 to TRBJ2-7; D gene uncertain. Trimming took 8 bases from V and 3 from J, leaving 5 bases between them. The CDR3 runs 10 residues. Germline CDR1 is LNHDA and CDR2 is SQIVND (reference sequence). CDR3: CASGDYEQYF. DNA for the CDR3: TGTGCCAGTGGGGACTACGAGCAGTACTTC.

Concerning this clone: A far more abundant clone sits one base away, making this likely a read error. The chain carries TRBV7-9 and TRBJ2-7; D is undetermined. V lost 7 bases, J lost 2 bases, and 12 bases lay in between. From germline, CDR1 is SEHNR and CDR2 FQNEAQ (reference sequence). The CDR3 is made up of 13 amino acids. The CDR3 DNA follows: TGTGCCAGCAACGTAGCCCAAACCTACGAGCAGTACTTC. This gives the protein CASNVAQTYEQYF.